These 27 T cell receptor beta chains originate from one sample sequenced in a study of read filtering for tumor transcriptome and immune sequencing. From approximately 400 ng of RNA, a library with molecular barcoded alpha/delta and beta/gamma adaptors was made. TCRdb re-derived calls from the reads in MiXCR, one entry per CDR3 protein. The repertoire has around 140,000 distinct CDR3 sequences, 13% of them found once; the top ten carry around 8.2%. Sequenced input: a population of CD138-negative cells sorted from bone marrow. The receptors derive from a donor at least 40 years old with multiple myeloma.

There are many counts of this clonotype. CDR3 sequence: CASSLGLAGQFF. In DNA form, the CDR3 reads TGTGCCAGCAGCTTAGGCCTAGCCGGGCAGTTCTTC. The chain links TRBV7-2 to TRBJ2-1; tentatively, D is TRBD2 (5 bases). CDR3 size: 12 residues. In germline, CDR1 is SGHTA, CDR2 FQGNSA. Trimming stripped 1 base from V and 12 bases from J, with 10 bases between.

The chain employs TRBV14 and TRBJ2-1; D not resolved. V gave up 0 bases and J gave up 0 bases, with 18 bases separating them. The CDR3 spans 19 residues. Germline CDR1 reads SGHDN; CDR2 reads FVKESK. The CDR3 sequence is CASSQDEIRPMSSYNEQFF. The CDR3 DNA is TGTGCCAGCAGCCAAGATGAAATTCGGCCGATGAGCTCCTACAATGAGCAGTTCTTC.

The chain carries TRBV7-3 and TRBJ2-3; D is unresolved. The CDR3 has 14 amino acids. Germline V gene sequence: CDR1 SGHTA, CDR2 FQGTGA. Deletions cut 3 bases from V and 4 bases from J, with 11 bases between. The CDR3 reads CASSFSPGADTQYF. The CDR3, as DNA: TGTGCCAGCAGCTTCTCACCTGGGGCAGATACGCAGTATTTT.

This clonotype occurred many times. This chain joins TRBV29-1 and TRBJ1-1; D not resolved. From germline, CDR1 is SQVTM and CDR2 ANQGSEA. The CDR3 is made up of 13 amino acids. V was clipped by 5 bases and J by 6 bases, with 16 bases between them. CDR3 in DNA: TGCAGCGTTCAGGATGCATCTGTATCTGAAGCTTTCTTT. Translation: CSVQDASVSEAFF.

For this clonotype: This may arise from a read error, as a much more abundant clone is one base away. As the CDR3 is not closed by the conserved phenylalanine or tryptophan, this likely results from a read error. The rearrangement uses TRBV10-3 and TRBJ2-7; D is possibly TRBD1 or TRBD2 (5 bases each). In germline, CDR1 is ENHRY, CDR2 SYGVKD. Trimming took off 4 bases at V and 5 bases at J, with 6 bases between the two ends. This CDR3 region has 11 residues. The CDR3 loop reads CAISGGDEQYL. CDR3 in DNA: TGTGCCATCAGTGGAGGGGACGAGCAGTACTTG.

This clonotype has ten or more counts. The rearrangement links TRBV20-1 to TRBJ1-5; D not certain. Trimming removed 5 bases at V and 0 bases at J, with 11 bases between. CDR1 and CDR2 from the germline V gene are DFQATT and SNEGSKA (reference sequence). The CDR3 loop spans 14 amino acids. This CDR3 is CSAADIHSNQPQHF. CDR3 coding DNA: TGCAGTGCTGCAGACATCCATAGCAATCAGCCCCAGCATTTT.

This clonotype was counted at least ten times. One end of the junction does not line up with germline, which may come from a read error. J is TRBJ2-1 and V is TRBV11-3, with TRBD2 matching 8 bases. This CDR3 comprises 16 residues. The germline V gene has CDR1 SGHNT and CDR2 YENEEA. As DNA, the CDR3 is TGTGCCAGCAGCTTAGGGACTAGCACCTCCTACAATGAGCGGTTCTTC. Amino acids: CASSLGTSTSYNERFF.

This clonotype was seen once. This may arise from a read error, as a much more abundant clone is one base away. The V gene is TRBV29-1, the J gene TRBJ2-3; a weak D match, TRBD1 (5 bases). The length of the CDR3 is 14 residues. The V end was cut by 3 bases, the J end by 1 base, with 11 bases between. Per germline, CDR1 SQVTM and CDR2 ANQGSEA. The CDR3 region has the DNA TGCAGCGTTGAGCAGGACAAGCGCACAGATACGCAGTATTTT. Protein sequence: CSVEQDKRTDTQYF.

In this sample, this clonotype turned up many times. This chain joins TRBV6-5 and TRBJ2-5; unclear D gene. The CDR3 sequence is 13 residues long. Germline V gene sequence: CDR1 MNHEY, CDR2 SVGAGI. The V end was cut by 5 bases, the J end by 5 bases, with 12 bases between. This CDR3 is CASSRGPFETQYF. The DNA of the CDR3 is TGTGCCAGCAGTCGTGGACCGTTTGAGACCCAGTACTTC.

This clonotype was counted at least ten times. The chain is built from TRBV29-1 and TRBJ2-7; 8 bases agree with TRBD1. The ends lost 4 bases at V and 2 bases at J; junction bases unmatched: 4. Germline CDR1 reads SQVTM; CDR2 reads ANQGSEA. The CDR3 sequence is 13 residues long. Written as DNA, the CDR3 is TGCAGCGTTGCGACAGGGGTGCCCTACGAGCAGTACTTC. This encodes CSVATGVPYEQYF.

Points on this clonotype: This may come from a read error, since a much larger clone is one base off. J is TRBJ2-3 and V is TRBV5-1; 8 positions agree with TRBD1. Germline-derived CDR1 and CDR2 are SGHRS and YFSETQ. The CDR3 has 12 residues. The CDR3 reads CAGSSSGGVQYF. The CDR3 coding sequence is TGCGCCGGCAGCTCTTCAGGGGGCGTGCAGTATTTT.

This clonotype was seen ten or more times. The chain joins TRBV12-3 or TRBV12-4 to TRBJ2-5; 8 nucleotides align to TRBD1. The CDR3 is 16 residues long. J gave up 3 bases and V 0 bases, and 6 bases lay outside the gene matches. The CDR3 DNA reads TGTGCCAGCAGTTTAGCGCCTGAGACAGGGGAAGAGACCCAGTACTTC. The encoded protein is CASSLAPETGEETQYF.

This clonotype was picked up many times. V is TRBV7-9 and J is TRBJ2-2; 15 bases agree with TRBD2. Germline CDR1 and CDR2: SEHNR and FQNEAQ (reference sequence). The V gene end was trimmed by 4 bases and the J gene end by 3 bases; junction bases not matched to a gene: 6. The CDR3 has 18 residues. The CDR3 sequence: CASSSGTSGRSDTGELFF. The CDR3 nucleotides read TGTGCCAGCAGCTCCGGGACTAGCGGGAGGTCGGACACCGGGGAGCTGTTTTTT.

In its sample, this clonotype was seen a few times. The chain carries TRBV20-1 and TRBJ1-3; TRBD1 matches at 7 bases. This CDR3 is built from 16 residues. Germline V lookup: CDR1 DFQATT, CDR2 SNEGSKA (reference sequence). Losses at the gene ends were 6 bases for V and 0 bases for J; bases not matched to a gene: 11. CDR3 nucleotides: TGCAGTGCCGCGAGGGACAGCATCTCCTCTGGAAACACCATATATTTT. This sequence encodes CSAARDSISSGNTIYF.

A single count supports this clonotype. A much more abundant neighbour one base away suggests this may be a read error. The V and J genes are TRBV19 and TRBJ2-1; 12 nucleotides align to TRBD2. Germline loops: CDR1 LNHDA, CDR2 SQIVND (reference sequence). The CDR3 consists of 16 residues. The CDR3 loop is CASSTSTSGRHGERFF. CDR3 bases: TGTGCCAGTAGTACGAGCACTAGCGGGAGGCATGGTGAGCGGTTCTTC.

Notes on this clonotype: This sequence may be a read error, since a much larger clone differs from it by one base. V is TRBV7-8 and J is TRBJ2-1; TRBD1 might be the D (6 bases). CDR1 is SGHVS and CDR2 is FQNEAQ in the germline V gene. Trimming stripped 5 bases from V and 5 bases from J, with 16 bases between. The CDR3 consists of 15 residues. The CDR3 bases are TGTGCCAGCAGCCACGGACAGAATTCCAACAATGAGCAGTTCTTC. Amino acid sequence: CASSHGQNSNNEQFF.

This clonotype has just one count. Lacking the conserved final phenylalanine or tryptophan, this CDR3 likely reflects a read error. This sequence joins TRBV29-1 and TRBJ2-7; D unresolved. Germline-derived CDR1 and CDR2 are SQVTM and ANQGSEA. The CDR3 length is 11 residues. Trimming cost V 7 bases and J 1 base, with 8 bases left between them. CDR3 region: CSAGDSYEQYL. The CDR3 bases are TGCAGCGCTGGGGATTCCTACGAGCAGTACCTC.

The chain recombines TRBV12-3 or TRBV12-4 with TRBJ1-1, with unresolved D. Deletions cut 3 bases from V and 3 bases from J, with 20 bases between. The CDR3 runs 17 residues. The CDR3 region has the DNA TGTGCCAGCAGTTTCGAGGCGAAAAATCCGCCCTACACTGAAGCTTTCTTT. Translating gives CASSFEAKNPPYTEAFF.

As for this clonotype: This may stem from a read error, because a much larger clone lies one nucleotide away. V usage is TRBV4-1 and J usage is TRBJ2-1; 9 bases align to TRBD2. With 3 bases clipped from V and 12 bases from J, the junction kept 18 bases outside the gene matches. The germline gives CDR1 MGHRA, CDR2 YSYEKL. The length of the CDR3 is 17 residues. The CDR3 is CASSQSHLEAGGPVQFF. CDR3 sequence (DNA): TGCGCCAGCAGCCAGTCACACCTTGAAGCGGGGGGCCCTGTGCAGTTCTTC.

This clonotype was counted ten times or more. This chain uses TRBV7-9 with TRBJ1-1; D is perhaps TRBD1 (6 bases). CDR1 SEHNR and CDR2 FQNEAQ come from the germline V gene (reference sequence). The CDR3 sequence is 16 residues long. V lost 1 base, J lost 2 bases, and 14 bases lay in between. CDR3: CASSLVPGTLNTEAFF. For the CDR3, the DNA is TGTGCCAGCAGCTTAGTCCCCGGGACATTAAACACTGAAGCTTTCTTT.

In this sample, this clonotype turned up many times. The V call is TRBV6-2 or TRBV6-3, the J call TRBJ2-5; D uncertain. The V end lost 0 bases, the J end lost 4 bases, and 12 bases lay between the germline ends. The V gene's germline CDR1 is MNHEY and CDR2 SVGEGT. The CDR3 totals 15 residues. This CDR3 reads CASSYSISARETQYF. In DNA, the CDR3 is TGTGCCAGCAGTTACTCGATCTCAGCTCGAGAGACCCAGTACTTC.

This clonotype was detected a few times. The CDR3 DNA reads TGTGCCAGCAGCTTGCGGGGTAGCTCCACGTCTGAGCAGTACTTC. Its translation: CASSLRGSSTSEQYF. V usage is TRBV7-9 and J usage is TRBJ2-7; D is perhaps TRBD2 (6 bases). This CDR3 is built from 15 residues. In germline, CDR1 is SEHNR, CDR2 FQNEAQ (reference sequence). V lost 3 bases to trimming and J lost 7 bases, with 19 bases between them.

Regarding this clonotype: This may be a read error: a much more frequent sequence differs by one nucleotide. The chain recombines TRBV6-5 with TRBJ1-5; D ambiguous. Germline V CDR1 and CDR2: MNHEY, SVGAGI. Trimming left V 8 bases short and J 5 bases short, with 16 bases between. The CDR3 is made up of 14 amino acids. The CDR3 is CASGPQESDQPQHF. DNA for the CDR3: TGTGCCAGCGGCCCTCAAGAGTCCGATCAGCCCCAGCATTTT.

This clonotype was counted only a few times. The genes are TRBV7-8 and TRBJ1-1; D gene unclear. Germline CDR1 SGHVS, CDR2 FQNEAQ. This CDR3 comprises 15 residues. V lost 5 bases to trimming and J lost 7 bases, with 20 bases between them. The CDR3 nucleotides are TGTGCCAGCAGCGCGTCCGAGATACGAACATATGAAGCTTTCTTT. Its translation is CASSASEIRTYEAFF. Looking up the rest from reference TRBV7-8 and TRBJ1-1 gives the full variable domain: GAGVSQSPRYKVAKRGQDVALRCDPISGHVSLFWYQQALGQGPEFLTYFQNEAQLDKSGLPSDRFFAERPEGSVSTLKIQRTQQEDSAVYLCASSASEIRTYEAFFGQGTRLTVV.

This clonotype was found many times. This chain connects TRBV7-9 to TRBJ2-2; TRBD1 or TRBD2 may be the D gene (5 bases each). Trimming pared 5 bases from V and 2 bases from J, leaving 12 bases between. CDR3 length equals 15 residues. The germline V gene has CDR1 SEHNR and CDR2 FQNEAQ (reference sequence). The CDR3 DNA sequence: TGTGCCAGCAGCCCCCGAGGGGATAACACCGGGGAGCTGTTTTTT. Translated, it gives CASSPRGDNTGELFF. Variable domain in full (rest from reference TRBV7-9 and TRBJ2-2): DTGVSQNPRHKITKRGQNVTFRCDPISEHNRLYWYRQTLGQGPEFLTYFQNEAQLEKSRLLSDRFSAERPKGSFSTLEIQRTEQGDSAMYLCASSPRGDNTGELFFGEGSRLTVL.

In its sample, this clonotype was seen many times. The V call is TRBV19, the J call TRBJ2-3; 9 nucleotides agree with TRBD1. Germline V CDR1 and CDR2: LNHDA, SQIVND (reference sequence). V shed 5 bases, J shed 1 base, and the junction held 4 bases outside the gene matches. The CDR3 runs to 15 residues. Here the CDR3 reads CASSDRDRGTDTQYF. CDR3 DNA sequence: TGTGCCAGTAGTGACCGGGACAGGGGCACAGATACGCAGTATTTT.

This clonotype was found many times. The genes are TRBV19 and TRBJ2-2; a weak D match, TRBD1 (5 bases). V lost 6 bases, J lost 4 bases, and 9 bases lay in between. Germline CDR1 is LNHDA and CDR2 is SQIVND (reference sequence). The CDR3 has 13 residues. DNA for the CDR3: TGTGCCAGTAGAGGACAAAGCACCGGGGAGCTGTTTTTT. This codes for CASRGQSTGELFF. The full variable domain, its missing parts supplied by reference TRBV19 and TRBJ2-2, is DGGITQSPKYLFRKEGQNVTLSCEQNLNHDAMYWYRQDPGQGLRLIYYSQIVNDFQKGDIAEGYSVSREKKESFPLTVTSAQKNPTAFYLCASRGQSTGELFFGEGSRLTVL.